This is a list of T cell receptor beta chains from one sample in a study of identifying expanded T cells in peripheral blood. The repertoire was sequenced with immunoSEQ multiplex PCR; TCRdb's copy has only in-frame clones and lacks some. This table holds 100,000 or so clones, 80% to 90% found once. Sequenced sample: blood. The source of these receptors is a person between 18 and 75 years old in good health. The CDR3 runs from the conserved cysteine through the conserved F or W. Each record gives: V gene, J gene, CDR3 protein.

TRBV2	TRBJ2-5	CASRRQGWETQYF
TRBV5-1	TRBJ2-1	CASSLGGQKFNEQFF
TRBV5-4	TRBJ1-1	CASSESWVITEAFF
TRBV5-1	TRBJ2-1	CASSPGGRSNEQFF
TRBV10-2	TRBJ1-1	CASRGGAGPAEAFF
TRBV29-1	TRBJ1-1	CSARQGTDTEAFF
TRBV9	TRBJ1-1	CASSDELGKNTEAFF
TRBV29-1	TRBJ1-1	CSVQYESNTEAFF
TRBV7-2	TRBJ1-2	CASSLGPGGTNQLYGYTF
TRBV12-5	TRBJ2-1	CASGLGVGLPPLFF
TRBV4-3	TRBJ2-1	CASSQERWASSYNEQFF
TRBV18	TRBJ2-3	CASSTLRGGTQYF
TRBV29-1	TRBJ2-7	CSVVRDRPYEQYF
TRBV11-2	TRBJ2-5	CASSLRPRQLQETQYF
TRBV6-4	TRBJ2-1	CATKSDPSYNEQFF
TRBV30	TRBJ1-4	CAWSRRDINEKLFF
TRBV14	TRBJ1-3	CASSQDIGGSGNTIYF
TRBV27	TRBJ2-7	CASNSAGAYEQYF
TRBV19	TRBJ1-4	CASRVAGAIGKLFF
TRBV7-9	TRBJ1-2	CASSLLLDRLYGYTF
TRBV10-2	TRBJ2-5	CASSGGDRGKETQYF
TRBV4-1	TRBJ1-1	CASSQDSDRGFTEAFF
TRBV7-9	TRBJ1-1	CASSFPRDGNTEAFF
TRBV14	TRBJ1-3	CASSRTGKTGNTIYF
TRBV5-1	TRBJ2-1	CASSLYNNEQFF
TRBV18	TRBJ1-3	CASSLTGGHSGNTIYF
TRBV7-2	TRBJ1-1	CASSLVQGNTEAFF
TRBV28	TRBJ2-2	CASRTAAANTGELFF
TRBV5-4	TRBJ2-1	CASSSGLAGNDEQFF
TRBV7-8	TRBJ2-6	CASSTRGGATHLSGANVLTF
TRBV10-3	TRBJ2-5	CAIQGTGSELETQYF